This TCR beta chain comes out of a study of blood T cell repertoires in COVID-19. On the study more broadly: Samples taken during acute and convalescent COVID-19 were collected in the United States, Italy and Spain. T cells, B-cell-depleted T cells, or PBMCs provided the cDNA or gDNA that served as material.

The CDR3 length is 16 residues. The junction had 6 bases not matched to a gene; V was cut back by 5 bases and J by 7 bases. In germline, CDR1 is SGHTA, CDR2 FQGTGA. Enrollment of patients from Seattle took place during active infection, with longitudinal follow-up. Per the study methods: The authors estimated nucleated cell counts from reference gene primer amplification. The table came from immunoSEQ multiplex PCR; TCRdb's copy has only in-frame clones and leaves some out. For V, J and clone size, that table is used; D and trimming come from the DNA. The sample lists 150,000 to 200,000 clones, 80% to 95% occurring once.

J is TRBJ2-1 and V is TRBV7-3; TRBD2 matches 15 bases. The clonotype was recovered from a woman in her sixties with COVID-19, enrolled during active disease. The specimen sequenced was peripheral blood. CDR3 sequence reads: CASSPWTSGGANEQFF. As DNA, the CDR3 is TGTGCCAGCAGCCCCTGGACTAGCGGGGGGGCGAATGAGCAGTTCTTC.